This T cell receptor (beta chain) was profiled in a study of blood T cells in healthy people across ages. In its sample, this clonotype was seen a few times. Its antigen is not identified. With a J-beta primer mix and a sample-barcoded 5' primer, a second PCR ran about 7 to 11 cycles. Sequencing yielded, for each sample, at least 3 million paired-end reads carrying CDR3. TCRdb processed the 5' RACE reads anew with MiXCR; each CDR3 protein has one entry. The table lists about 800,000 distinct CDR3 sequences, roughly 25% of them singletons. V lost 6 bases, J lost 5 bases, and 8 bases stayed unmatched. In germline, CDR1 is MGHDK, CDR2 SYGVNS. This CDR3 spans 14 amino acids. The study, taken as a whole, reports: There was no known CMV status for donors, so expanded clonotype changes were possibly confounded.

The sample also formed part of further work on T cells of mothers and their children. That source adds: Over 9.5 million TCR beta CDR3 reads were obtained from each mother, and 3 million to 3.5 million from each child.

Material for sequencing was blood. This TCR derives from a boy younger than 18 in good health. The chain recombines TRBV25-1 with TRBJ2-7; TRBD1 matches at 9 bases. CDR3: CASSVGDRVHEQYF. Here the CDR3 DNA reads TGTGCCAGCAGCGTCGGGGACAGGGTCCACGAGCAGTACTTC.